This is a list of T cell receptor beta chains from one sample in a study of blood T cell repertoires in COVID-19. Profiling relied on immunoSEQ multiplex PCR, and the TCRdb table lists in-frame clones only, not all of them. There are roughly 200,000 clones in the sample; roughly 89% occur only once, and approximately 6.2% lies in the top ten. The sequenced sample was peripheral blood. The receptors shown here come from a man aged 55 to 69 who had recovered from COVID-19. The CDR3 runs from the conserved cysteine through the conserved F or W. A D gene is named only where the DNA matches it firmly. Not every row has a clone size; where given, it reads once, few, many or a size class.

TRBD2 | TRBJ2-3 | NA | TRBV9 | TGTGCCAGCAGCGTAGGGAGGACTAGCGGGCCCACAGATACGCAGTATTTT | CASSVGRTSGPTDTQYF
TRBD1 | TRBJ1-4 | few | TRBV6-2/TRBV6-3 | TGTGCCAGCAGTACCCGGGACAGGGGGCGGACTAATGAAAAACTGTTTTTT | CASSTRDRGRTNEKLFF
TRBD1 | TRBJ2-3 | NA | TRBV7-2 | TGTGCCAGCAGCTCGATCGGACAGGGAACAGATACGCAGTATTTT | CASSSIGQGTDTQYF
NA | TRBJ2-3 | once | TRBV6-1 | TGTGCCAGCAGTGAAGGTAGACTTGCTAGCACAGATACGCAGTATTTT | CASSEGRLASTDTQYF
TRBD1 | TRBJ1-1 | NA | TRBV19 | TGTGCCAGTAGTATCTCCGGTGGACAGGGTGCTGAAGCTTTCTTT | CASSISGGQGAEAFF
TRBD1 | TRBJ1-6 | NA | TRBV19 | TGTGCCAGTAGCCCACAGGGGTTGAATTCACCCCTCCACTTT | CASSPQGLNSPLHF
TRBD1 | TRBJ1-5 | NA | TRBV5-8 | TGTGCCAGCAGCAGGGGACAGCTTAGCAATCAGCCCCAGCATTTT | CASSRGQLSNQPQHF
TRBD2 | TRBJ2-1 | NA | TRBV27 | TGTGCCAGCAGTGCGTCCCGTATAGCGGGAGCCCACAATGAGCAGTTCTTC | CASSASRIAGAHNEQFF
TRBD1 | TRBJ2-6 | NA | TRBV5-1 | TGCGCCAGCAGCTTGGGAGTCGTGACAGGGAAGTCTGGGGCCAACGTCCTGACTTTC | CASSLGVVTGKSGANVLTF
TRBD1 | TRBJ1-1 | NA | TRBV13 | TGTGCCAGCAGCTTACCATCAGGGACAGGGGCCACTGAAGCTTTCTTT | CASSLPSGTGATEAFF
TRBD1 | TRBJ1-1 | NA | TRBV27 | TGTGCCAGCAGAACGGGACAGGGGATTGGTGAAGCTTTCTTT | CASRTGQGIGEAFF
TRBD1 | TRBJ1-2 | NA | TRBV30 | TGTGCCTGGAGTGCTTGGGACAGGAGCAACTATGGCTACACCTTC | CAWSAWDRSNYGYTF
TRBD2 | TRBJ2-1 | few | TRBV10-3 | TGTGCCATCAGTGATTCCGGGACTAGCGGCAACAATGAGCAGTTCTTC | CAISDSGTSGNNEQFF
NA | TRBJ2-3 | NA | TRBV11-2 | TGTGCCAGCAGCTTAAGAACTAGCTGGGCAGATACGCAGTATTTT | CASSLRTSWADTQYF
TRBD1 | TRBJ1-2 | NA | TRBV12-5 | TGTGCTAGTGTTAATTCCTCTTCAGGGGGCGTGTGGGTCTTC | CASVNSSSGGVWVF
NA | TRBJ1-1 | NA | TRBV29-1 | TGCAGCGTTTACATCAGGGTAACCCGAAAGGGTTTCTTT | CSVYIRVTRKGFF
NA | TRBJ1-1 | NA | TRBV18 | TGTGCCAGCTCACCGTCTGGACAGCTACTGAACACTGAAGCTTTCTTT | CASSPSGQLLNTEAFF
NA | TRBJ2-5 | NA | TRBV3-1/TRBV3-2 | TGTGCCAGCAGCCAGTCCGGGACTGAAGAGACCCAGTACTTC | CASSQSGTEETQYF
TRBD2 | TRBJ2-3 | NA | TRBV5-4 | TGTGCCAGCAGCACGACTAGCGGGAGCGCAGATACGCAGTATTTT | CASSTTSGSADTQYF
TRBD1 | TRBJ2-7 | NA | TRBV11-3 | TGTGCCAGCAGCTTAGTTGGGACAGGGGGCGCGAAAACCTACGAGCAGTACTTC | CASSLVGTGGAKTYEQYF
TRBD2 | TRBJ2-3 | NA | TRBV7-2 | TGTGCCAGCAGCCCCGGGGGGGCCCGGGATACGCAGTATTTT | CASSPGGARDTQYF
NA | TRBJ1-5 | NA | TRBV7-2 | TGTGCCAGCTCTACAGGGCCGGGTATCCAGCCCCAGCATTTT | CASSTGPGIQPQHF